Listed below are T cell receptor beta chains from one sample, sequenced in a study of CD8+ T cells in alopecia areata. Produced via immunoSEQ multiplex PCR; TCRdb's table is partial and in-frame only. The table has 150,000 to 200,000 clones, 60% seen once. The sequences come from CD4+ T cells sorted from blood, collected at week 24, from a patient treated with tofacitinib. The receptors originated from a human donor with alopecia areata. Both conserved end residues are part of each CDR3. Each record gives: J gene, V gene, clone size, D gene, CDR3 protein, CDR3 DNA. The D gene is left open where the match is weak. Rows may omit the clone size; those that give it use once, few, many or a size class.

TRBJ2-7,TRBV30,NA,NA,CAWSGQFGYEQYF,TGTGCCTGGAGTGGGCAGTTTGGCTACGAGCAGTACTTC
TRBJ2-7,TRBV2,NA,NA,CASSDAWDWRHEQYF,TGTGCCAGCAGTGACGCCTGGGACTGGCGCCACGAGCAGTACTTC
TRBJ2-5,TRBV5-4,NA,NA,CASSTQGRIQETQYF,TGTGCCAGCAGCACACAGGGTAGGATCCAAGAGACCCAGTACTTC
TRBJ1-1,TRBV30,NA,NA,CAAQEAFF,TGTGCCGCCCAGGAAGCTTTCTTT
TRBJ2-1,TRBV15,NA,NA,CATSRGASSYNEQFF,TGTGCCACCAGTAGAGGAGCTAGCTCCTACAATGAGCAGTTCTTC
TRBJ2-1,TRBV29-1,NA,NA,CSVGQVRDEQFF,TGCAGCGTTGGACAGGTTCGCGATGAGCAGTTCTTC
TRBJ2-7,TRBV30,NA,NA,CAWSPGQSYEQYF,TGTGCCTGGAGTCCAGGACAATCCTACGAGCAGTACTTC
TRBJ1-5,TRBV27,NA,TRBD1,CASSLSTGRGQPQHF,TGTGCCAGCAGTTTATCGACAGGGAGAGGACAGCCCCAGCATTTT
TRBJ2-3,TRBV29-1,NA,NA,CSVVARFAADTQYF,TGCAGCGTTGTGGCCAGGTTTGCCGCAGATACGCAGTATTTT
TRBJ1-1,TRBV30,NA,TRBD1,CAWSSPRGGNTEAFF,TGTGCCTGGAGTAGTCCCAGGGGGGGAAACACTGAAGCTTTCTTT
TRBJ2-1,TRBV18,NA,TRBD1,CASSPETGLSYNEQFF,TGTGCCAGCTCACCAGAGACAGGGCTTTCCTACAATGAGCAGTTCTTC
TRBJ2-3,TRBV4-1,NA,TRBD1,CASSQSGTGGSTDTQYF,TGCGCCAGCAGCCAATCCGGGACAGGGGGAAGCACAGATACGCAGTATTTT
TRBJ2-4,TRBV29-1,NA,NA,CSVLDGVRAKNIQYF,TGCAGCGTTCTGGACGGCGTTAGGGCCAAAAACATTCAGTACTTC
TRBJ2-5,TRBV2,NA,TRBD2,CARRTSGGQETQYF,TGTGCCAGGAGGACTAGCGGGGGCCAAGAGACCCAGTACTTC
TRBJ2-7,TRBV5-6,NA,TRBD1,CASSLTDRLYEQYF,TGTGCCAGCAGCTTGACGGACAGGTTATACGAGCAGTACTTC
TRBJ2-1,TRBV18,NA,NA,CASSPVGPSSYNEQFF,TGTGCCAGCTCACCCGTGGGGCCAAGCTCCTACAATGAGCAGTTCTTC
TRBJ1-5,TRBV2,NA,NA,CASNDGRVNQPQHF,TGTGCCAGCAACGACGGACGGGTGAATCAGCCCCAGCATTTT
TRBJ1-6,TRBV6-5,NA,TRBD1,CASRQGQNNSPLHF,TGTGCCAGCAGACAGGGACAGAATAATTCACCCCTCCACTTT
TRBJ2-7,TRBV18,many,TRBD1,CASSPPSTGGDEQYF,TGTGCCAGCTCACCACCAAGTACAGGGGGCGACGAGCAGTACTTC
TRBJ1-6,TRBV25-1,few,NA,CASSVYNSPLHF,TGTGCCAGCAGCGTCTATAATTCACCCCTCCACTTT
TRBJ2-5,TRBV20-1,few,NA,CSALVRETQYF,TGCAGTGCCCTCGTCAGGGAGACCCAGTACTTC
TRBJ2-1,TRBV2,NA,NA,CASGRTVPGDEQFF,TGTGCCAGCGGCCGGACAGTCCCCGGGGATGAGCAGTTCTTC
TRBJ2-5,TRBV11-3,once,TRBD2,CASSLFAGEIQYF,TGTGCCAGCAGCCTATTCGCGGGGGAAATCCAGTACTTC
TRBJ1-2,TRBV10-3,few,NA,CAISESRDGYTF,TGTGCCATCAGTGAGTCGAGGGATGGCTACACCTTC
TRBJ2-5,TRBV29-1,NA,NA,CSLMGYQETQYF,TGCAGCTTGATGGGGTACCAAGAGACCCAGTACTTC
TRBJ1-5,TRBV6-6,NA,NA,CASNSEGAGNQPQHF,TGTGCCAGCAACTCTGAGGGCGCGGGCAATCAGCCCCAGCATTTT
TRBJ2-2,TRBV5-1,NA,NA,CASSLIPSPDTGELFF,TGCGCCAGCAGCTTGATTCCTAGCCCTGACACCGGGGAGCTGTTTTTT
TRBJ1-2,TRBV6-5,few,NA,CASSALSLHSYGYTF,TGTGCCAGCAGTGCCCTAAGCTTGCACAGCTATGGCTACACCTTC
TRBJ2-1,TRBV18,NA,NA,CASSPPVSAYNEQFF,TGTGCCAGCTCACCCCCCGTTAGCGCGTACAATGAGCAGTTCTTC
TRBJ2-5,TRBV5-6,once,NA,CASSRRRVEETQYF,TGTGCCAGCAGCCGCCGGCGGGTGGAAGAGACCCAGTACTTC
TRBJ1-2,TRBV30,NA,NA,CASADEGYTF,TGTGCCTCCGCGGATGAGGGCTACACCTTC
TRBJ2-4,TRBV30,NA,TRBD2,CACRFKRGKNIQYF,TGTGCCTGCCGCTTCAAGCGGGGCAAAAACATTCAGTACTTC
TRBJ2-5,TRBV29-1,NA,TRBD1,CSASTGSETQYF,TGCAGCGCCTCGACAGGGTCAGAGACCCAGTACTTC
TRBJ1-4,TRBV7-9,NA,NA,CASSLGCDQSSSGKLFF,TGTGCCAGCAGCTTAGGCTGCGACCAAAGCTCGAGTGGAAAACTGTTTTTT
TRBJ1-1,TRBV6-6,NA,NA,CASMVTMNTEAFF,TGTGCCAGTATGGTCACCATGAACACTGAAGCTTTCTTT
TRBJ1-1,TRBV29-1,NA,NA,CRANLGGRNTEAFF,TGCAGGGCCAACTTGGGGGGTCGCAACACTGAAGCTTTCTTT
TRBJ2-2,TRBV30,NA,NA,CAWREIAANTGELFF,TGTGCCTGGAGGGAGATAGCGGCAAACACCGGGGAGCTGTTTTTT
TRBJ1-6,TRBV9,NA,TRBD1,CASSVGQGVLDSPLHF,TGTGCCAGCAGCGTAGGACAGGGGGTGCTCGATTCACCCCTCCACTTT
TRBJ1-4,TRBV29-1,NA,NA,CSVEKDEKLFF,TGCAGCGTTGAAAAGGATGAAAAACTGTTTTTT
TRBJ2-5,TRBV18,NA,NA,CASSPPYGQETQYF,TGTGCCAGCTCACCACCGTACGGACAAGAGACCCAGTACTTC
TRBJ1-1,TRBV29-1,NA,NA,CSAGEIKGAFF,TGCAGCGCTGGGGAAATAAAGGGAGCTTTCTTT
TRBJ1-4,TRBV29-1,NA,TRBD1,CSVEVTGTGNEKLFF,TGCAGCGTTGAAGTTACCGGGACAGGGAATGAAAAACTGTTTTTT
TRBJ1-5,TRBV2,NA,TRBD1,CASSGQGRNQPQHF,TGTGCCAGCAGTGGACAGGGGCGCAATCAGCCCCAGCATTTT
TRBJ1-1,TRBV29-1,few,NA,CSVAPKLNTEAFF,TGCAGCGTTGCCCCCAAACTGAACACTGAAGCTTTCTTT
TRBJ2-2,TRBV29-1,once,NA,CSVLPQLSSGELFF,TGCAGCGTTCTGCCACAGTTATCTTCCGGGGAGCTGTTTTTT
TRBJ2-7,TRBV5-6,NA,NA,CASSFLARAGIYEQYF,TGTGCCAGCAGCTTTTTAGCACGGGCAGGGATATACGAGCAGTACTTC
TRBJ2-3,TRBV2,NA,NA,CASNPGPSTDTQYF,TGTGCCAGCAACCCCGGACCTAGCACAGATACGCAGTATTTT
TRBJ2-4,TRBV29-1,NA,NA,CSVNLRAKNIQYF,TGCAGCGTTAATCTGAGAGCCAAAAACATTCAGTACTTC
TRBJ2-7,TRBV7-2,NA,TRBD2,CASSSGLAVNSYEQYF,TGTGCCAGCAGCTCCGGACTAGCGGTAAACTCCTACGAGCAGTACTTC
TRBJ2-1,TRBV19,NA,TRBD2,CASSLAGGQFF,TGTGCCAGTAGTCTAGCGGGGGGGCAGTTCTTC